Listed below are T cell receptor beta chains from one sample, sequenced in a study of T cell responses to AZD1222 COVID-19 vaccine. The assay was immunoSEQ multiplex PCR, and TCRdb's table has in-frame clones only and misses some. The sample lists about 130,000 clones, more than 85% occurring once. This material consisted of peripheral blood, taken on day 0 of AZD1222 vaccination. The receptor set was obtained from an adult in good health. Each CDR3 is given without its conserved first and last residue. Part of the rows lack a size; the others show once, few, many or a class for expanded clones.

v_call	clone_size	j_call	cdr3_aa
TRBV6-5	-	TRBJ1-2	ASSPDGAADGYT
TRBV5-5	-	TRBJ2-1	ASSLDGRLAGGDFYNEQF
TRBV5-1	-	TRBJ2-7	ASSPISASGTYEQY
TRBV14	-	TRBJ1-4	ASSPGGGFEKLF
TRBV19	once	TRBJ1-2	ASSLIKGQLNYGYT
TRBV5-1	-	TRBJ2-7	ASSLGIRGDHEQY
TRBV20-1	once	TRBJ2-1	SAMTSDLF
TRBV3-1/TRBV3-2	-	TRBJ2-2	ASSPPGGRGTGELF
TRBV7-8	-	TRBJ2-4	ASSQRPGLGKNIQY
TRBV19	-	TRBJ2-5	ASSIEQGGIGETQY
TRBV19	-	TRBJ1-5	ASRAGRDQPQH
TRBV5-8	-	TRBJ2-7	ASSKQDLEQY